The rows below give T cell receptor beta chains drawn from one sample of a study of T cell changes during pregnancy in multiple sclerosis. TCRdb's table, derived via immunoSEQ multiplex PCR, lists solely in-frame clones and lacks some. There are under 60,000 clones in the sample; roughly 92% occur only once, and about 0.36% lies in the top ten. This specimen was CD4+ T cells from peripheral blood mononuclear cells, taken in the second trimester of pregnancy. The origin of the receptors is a female donor in good health, enrolled as a control in a pregnancy study. Each CDR3 is given with its conserved first and last residue. Fields, in order: J gene, V gene, clone size, D gene, CDR3 protein, CDR3 DNA. A D gene is named only where the DNA matches it firmly. Where a row states a size, it is once, few, many or the class of an expanded clone; other rows omit it.

>TRBJ1-1|TRBV6-5|-|-
CASFQMNTEAFF
TGTGCCAGCTTCCAAATGAACACTGAAGCTTTCTTT
>TRBJ1-1|TRBV9|-|-
CASSVESGRTEAFF
TGTGCCAGCAGCGTAGAATCGGGGAGGACTGAAGCTTTCTTT
>TRBJ1-1|TRBV7-3|few|TRBD1
CASSIDRGNTEAFF
TGTGCCAGCAGCATAGACAGGGGCAACACTGAAGCTTTCTTT
>TRBJ2-1|TRBV7-2|-|-
CASSPDRRSYNEQFF
TGTGCCAGCAGCCCCGACAGACGCTCCTACAATGAGCAGTTCTTC
>TRBJ2-1|TRBV5-6|once|TRBD1
CASSPSTGFYNEQFF
TGTGCCAGCAGCCCTTCGACAGGGTTCTACAATGAGCAGTTCTTC
>TRBJ2-7|TRBV29-1|-|-
CSVLGLYEQYF
TGCAGCGTGCTGGGCCTCTACGAGCAGTACTTC
>TRBJ1-6|TRBV7-9|-|-
CASRPSTGRESPLHF
TGTGCCAGCAGGCCGAGTACAGGGAGGGAATCACCCCTCCACTTT
>TRBJ1-2|TRBV7-2|once|-
CASSSRAERYGYTF
TGTGCCAGCAGCTCCAGAGCGGAACGCTATGGCTACACCTTC
>TRBJ1-2|TRBV15|-|-
CATSSSQEAAVFYGYTF
TGTGCCACCAGCAGCTCTCAGGAGGCTGCCGTTTTCTATGGCTACACCTTC
>TRBJ2-7|TRBV5-1|-|TRBD2
CASSTIPSGGLAYSYEQYF
TGCGCCAGCAGCACAATACCATCAGGCGGACTAGCCTACTCCTACGAGCAGTACTTC
>TRBJ2-3|TRBV7-2|-|TRBD2
CASSLKTSGRTDTQYF
TGTGCCAGCAGCCTTAAGACTAGCGGGCGGACAGATACGCAGTATTTT
>TRBJ1-2|TRBV7-6|-|-
CASSLVAPTQGSRGYTF
TGTGCCAGCAGCTTAGTAGCCCCGACACAGGGTTCGCGGGGCTACACCTTC
>TRBJ2-2|TRBV7-8|-|-
CASSPVHTGELFF
TGTGCCAGCAGCCCCGTCCACACCGGGGAGCTGTTTTTT
>TRBJ2-3|TRBV9|-|TRBD1
CASSVKGQGVTDTQYF
TGTGCCAGCAGCGTAAAGGGACAGGGGGTCACAGATACGCAGTATTTT
>TRBJ1-1|TRBV30|-|-
CAWSLTGNTEAFF
TGTGCCTGGAGTCTCACAGGGAATACTGAAGCTTTCTTT
>TRBJ1-1|TRBV7-6|-|-
CASSSTGSEAFF
TGTGCCAGCAGCTCAACAGGGTCTGAAGCTTTCTTT
>TRBJ1-6|TRBV7-9|few|TRBD1
CASSLSGQVLPLHF
TGTGCCAGCAGCTTGAGTGGACAGGTCTTACCCCTCCACTTT
>TRBJ1-5|TRBV30|-|TRBD1
CAWNPRQGGQPQHF
TGTGCCTGGAATCCCCGCCAGGGGGGTCAGCCCCAGCATTTT
>TRBJ2-1|TRBV6-5|-|TRBD1
CASGVGGQGYEQFF
TGTGCCAGCGGGGTAGGGGGACAGGGGTATGAGCAGTTCTTC
>TRBJ2-1|TRBV11-3|-|TRBD2
CASSLRLAGTHVIF
TGTGCCAGCAGCTTAAGACTAGCGGGGACCCACGTCATCTTC
>TRBJ1-2|TRBV19|once|TRBD1
CASRIGQDQTYGYTF
TGTGCCAGTAGGATTGGACAGGACCAAACCTATGGCTACACCTTC
>TRBJ1-2|TRBV18|-|TRBD1
CASSLTQGARDYGYTF
TGTGCCAGCTCACTGACACAGGGGGCGAGGGACTATGGCTACACCTTC
>TRBJ2-1|TRBV19|-|-
CASSISRVVGNEQFF
TGTGCCAGTAGTATAAGCAGGGTCGTGGGCAATGAGCAGTTCTTC
>TRBJ1-1|TRBV7-2|-|-
CASSFSAQNTEAFF
TGTGCCAGCAGCTTTTCTGCGCAGAACACTGAAGCTTTCTTT
>TRBJ1-2|TRBV9|-|-
CASTSISNYGYTF
TGTGCCAGCACATCAATTTCTAACTATGGCTACACCTTC
>TRBJ2-1|TRBV4-2|-|TRBD1
CASSHRTGDVDEQFF
TGTGCCAGCAGCCACAGGACAGGGGATGTGGATGAGCAGTTCTTC
>TRBJ1-1|TRBV11-2|-|-
CASSLVGGNTEAFF
TGTGCCAGCAGCTTAGTAGGGGGAAACACTGAAGCTTTCTTT
>TRBJ1-2|TRBV19|-|-
CASRGAGRIYGYTF
TGTGCCAGTAGGGGAGCGGGGAGAATCTATGGCTACACCTTC
>TRBJ1-4|TRBV29-1|-|-
CSIGQRGFGEKLFF
TGCAGCATTGGCCAGCGGGGATTCGGTGAAAAACTGTTTTTT
>TRBJ1-5|TRBV7-8|-|-
CASREGGAGQPQHF
TGTGCCAGTAGGGAGGGGGGCGCGGGACAGCCCCAGCATTTT
>TRBJ1-2|TRBV5-5|-|-
CASSLDRVLGYTF
TGTGCCAGCAGCTTGGACAGGGTTCTTGGCTACACCTTC
>TRBJ1-1|TRBV10-2|once|-
CASSEVAGTEAFF
TGCGCCAGCAGTGAGGTCGCGGGCACTGAAGCTTTCTTT
>TRBJ1-1|TRBV5-6|-|TRBD1
CASSLTGGTEAFF
TGTGCCAGCAGCTTGACAGGGGGCACTGAAGCTTTCTTT
>TRBJ1-1|TRBV5-1|-|-
CASSLDQGRAEAFF
TGCGCCAGCAGCTTGGATCAGGGGCGCGCTGAAGCTTTCTTT
>TRBJ1-1|TRBV19|-|-
CASIHSTEAFF
TGTGCCAGTATTCACAGCACTGAAGCTTTCTTT
>TRBJ1-5|TRBV7-6|-|-
CASSIGGDSQPQHF
TGTGCCAGCAGCATCGGCGGTGATAGTCAGCCCCAGCATTTT
>TRBJ1-2|TRBV7-9|-|-
CASTPAATSNYGYTF
TGTGCCAGCACCCCCGCGGCCACAAGTAACTATGGCTACACCTTC
>TRBJ2-1|TRBV4-2|-|TRBD2
CASSQEVGGANNEQFF
TGTGCCAGCAGCCAAGAGGTCGGGGGGGCCAACAATGAGCAGTTCTTC
>TRBJ2-7|TRBV5-4|-|TRBD2
CASSSERGGKYEQYF
TGTGCCAGCAGCTCTGAGCGGGGGGGAAAATACGAGCAGTACTTC
>TRBJ1-1|TRBV21-1|-|-
CASSKKSKRTGDMEIHGTEAFF
TGTGCCAGCAGCAAAAAATCCAAGCGAACAGGGGACATGGAAATACATGGGACTGAAGCTTTCTTT
>TRBJ1-6|TRBV9|-|-
CASSAGQYHNSPLHF
TGTGCCAGCAGCGCTGGACAGTACCATAATTCACCCCTCCACTTT
>TRBJ1-1|TRBV25-1|-|-
CASSDPAGGDTEAFF
TGTGCCAGCAGTGATCCGGCCGGGGGGGACACTGAAGCTTTCTTT
>TRBJ2-1|TRBV7-2|-|-
CATRAGGGYNEQFF
TGTGCCACCAGGGCAGGGGGAGGCTACAATGAGCAGTTCTTC
>TRBJ1-2|TRBV7-2|-|TRBD1
CASSGGTANYGYTF
TGTGCCAGCAGCGGTGGGACAGCTAACTATGGCTACACCTTC
>TRBJ2-3|TRBV4-2|once|TRBD2
CASSQFWDSGGSGTDTQYF
TGTGCCAGCAGCCAGTTTTGGGACAGCGGGGGGTCCGGCACAGATACGCAGTATTTT
>TRBJ1-2|TRBV7-3|once|-
CASNRDGVNYGYTF
TGTGCCAGCAACCGGGATGGCGTTAACTATGGCTACACCTTC
>TRBJ2-4|TRBV6-1|-|-
CASSESPNIQYF
TGTGCCAGCAGTGAGTCTCCAAACATTCAGTACTTC
>TRBJ1-1|TRBV19|-|TRBD1
CASSYLTGGTEAFF
TGTGCCAGTAGTTATTTGACAGGGGGCACTGAAGCTTTCTTT
>TRBJ2-7|TRBV25-1|-|TRBD1
CASSPGGTGALEQYF
TGTGCCAGCAGTCCCGGGGGGACAGGGGCGTTGGAGCAGTACTTC
>TRBJ2-1|TRBV14|-|TRBD2
CASSQVSAGGPNEQFF
TGTGCCAGCAGCCAAGTCTCGGCGGGGGGGCCGAATGAGCAGTTCTTC
>TRBJ1-6|TRBV4-2|-|-
CASSQWAAGLSPLHF
TGTGCCAGCAGCCAATGGGCGGCAGGGCTCTCACCCCTCCACTTT
>TRBJ1-1|TRBV10-3|-|-
CAISESDSYTEAFF
TGTGCCATCAGTGAGTCAGACAGTTACACTGAAGCTTTCTTT